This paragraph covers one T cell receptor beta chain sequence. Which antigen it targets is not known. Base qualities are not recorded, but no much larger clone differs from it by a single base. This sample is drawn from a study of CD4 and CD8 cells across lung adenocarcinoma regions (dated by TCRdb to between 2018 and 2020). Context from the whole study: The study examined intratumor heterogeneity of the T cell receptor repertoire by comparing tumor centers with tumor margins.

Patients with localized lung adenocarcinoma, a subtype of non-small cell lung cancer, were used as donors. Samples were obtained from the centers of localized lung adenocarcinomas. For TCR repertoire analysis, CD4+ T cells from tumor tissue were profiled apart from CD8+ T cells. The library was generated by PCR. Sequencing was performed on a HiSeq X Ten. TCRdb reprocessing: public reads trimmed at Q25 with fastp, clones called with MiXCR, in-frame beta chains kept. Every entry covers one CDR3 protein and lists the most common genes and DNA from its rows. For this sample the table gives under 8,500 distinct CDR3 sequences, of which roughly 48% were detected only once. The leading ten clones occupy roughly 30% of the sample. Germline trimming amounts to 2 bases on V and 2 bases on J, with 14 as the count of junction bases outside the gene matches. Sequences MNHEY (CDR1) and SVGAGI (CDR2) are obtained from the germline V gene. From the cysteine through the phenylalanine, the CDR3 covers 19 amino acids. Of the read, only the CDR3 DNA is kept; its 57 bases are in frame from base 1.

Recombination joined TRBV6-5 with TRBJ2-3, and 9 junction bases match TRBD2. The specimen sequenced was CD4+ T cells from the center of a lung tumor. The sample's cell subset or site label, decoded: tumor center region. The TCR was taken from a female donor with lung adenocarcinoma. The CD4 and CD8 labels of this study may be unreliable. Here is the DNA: TGTGCCAGCAGTTACACTTCCTTTATCGAGCGGGGGGACACAGATACGCAGTATTTT. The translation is CASSYTSFIERGDTDTQYF.